This passage covers 11 T cell receptor beta chains from one sample sequenced in a study of memory CD4+ T cells and cytomegalovirus serostatus. The sort gate was single viable CD3+CD4+CD8-CD45RO+ cells for memory CD4+ T cells. Here immunoSEQ multiplex PCR was the method, and the copy in TCRdb shows in-frame clones only, minus some. The repertoire includes about 61,000 clones, 75% to 90% of them detected once, and approximately 0.92% sits in the top ten. Sequencing input: memory CD4+ T cells from blood. The receptors were sampled from an adult in good health and CMV-seronegative.

The rearrangement uses TRBV19 and TRBJ2-2, with a tentative D call TRBD1 (5 bases). In germline, CDR1 is LNHDA, CDR2 SQIVND (reference sequence). V lost 5 bases, J lost 7 bases, and 20 bases lay in between. CDR3 length: 16 residues. CDR3 nucleotide sequence: TGTGCCAGTAGTTTGGGGCAATTCGGCAAGGGCGGGGAGCTGTTTTTT. Protein: CASSLGQFGKGGELFF.

The chain carries TRBV4-2 and TRBJ2-3; D ambiguous. The CDR3 has 14 amino acids. Trimming took 0 bases from V and 4 from J, leaving 8 bases between them. The germline gives CDR1 LGHNA, CDR2 YNFKEQ. The CDR3 bases are TGTGCCAGCAGCCAAGAGAACGTCGCAGATACGCAGTATTTT. Translated: CASSQENVADTQYF.

This clone was found a few times. The genes are TRBV6-6 and TRBJ2-5, with 7 nucleotides matching TRBD1. J gave up 3 bases and V 6 bases, and 4 bases lay outside the gene matches. Germline V gene lookup returns CDR1 MNHNY and CDR2 SVGAGI (reference sequence). The CDR3 is 13 residues long. The CDR3 loop reads CASRDGTEETQYF. DNA for the CDR3: TGTGCCAGCAGGGACGGGACAGAAGAGACCCAGTACTTC.

This chain joins TRBV18 and TRBJ2-1, with TRBD2 matching over 8 bases. V gave up 3 bases and J gave up 6 bases; unmatched junction bases: 7. Germline loops: CDR1 KGHSH, CDR2 LQKENI. The CDR3 consists of 15 residues. In DNA, the CDR3 is TGTGCCAGCTCACCCCCTGGGACTAGACGCAATGAGCAGTTCTTC. It translates to CASSPPGTRRNEQFF. Full variable domain (missing parts from reference TRBV18 and TRBJ2-1): NAGVMQNPRHLVRRRGQEARLRCSPMKGHSHVYWYRQLPEEGLKFMVYLQKENIIDESGMPKERFSAEFPKEGPSILRIQQVVRGDSAAYFCASSPPGTRRNEQFFGPGTRLTVL.

This clone was seen a few times. The V and J genes are TRBV2 and TRBJ1-1, with D possibly matching TRBD1 (6 bases). Germline assignment: CDR1 SNHLY and CDR2 FYNNEI. Trimming left V 7 bases short and J 5 bases short, with 17 bases between. The CDR3 has 14 amino acids. The CDR3 protein is CASNPLGGWTEAFF. The CDR3 nucleotides read TGTGCCAGCAATCCCCTCGGGGGCTGGACTGAAGCTTTCTTT.

V usage is TRBV27 and J usage is TRBJ2-1; possible D gene TRBD1, 5 bases. Looked up from germline, CDR1 is MNHEY and CDR2 is SMNVEV (reference sequence). The ends were cut back, 2 bases at V and 3 bases at J, with 5 bases in the middle. This CDR3 is built from 13 residues. The CDR3 DNA follows: TGTGCCAGCAGTTTAAGGGGCTACAATGAGCAGTTCTTC. Residues: CASSLRGYNEQFF.

The rearrangement joins TRBV2 to TRBJ2-2, with D perhaps TRBD1 (6 bases). Germline loops: CDR1 SNHLY, CDR2 FYNNEI. The CDR3 has 15 amino acids. The V end was cut by 6 bases, the J end by 4 bases, with 15 bases between. The CDR3, as DNA: TGTGCCAGCAGGCCACAGGGTTCGAGCACCGGGGAGCTGTTTTTT. Residues: CASRPQGSSTGELFF.

The V gene is TRBV5-4, the J gene TRBJ1-4; D remains unclear. CDR3 size: 16 residues. V was clipped by 0 bases and J by 3 bases, with 12 bases between them. The germline CDR1 and CDR2 sequences are SGHNT and YYREEE (reference sequence). The CDR3 is CASSLGEGRANEKLFF. The CDR3 DNA reads TGTGCCAGCAGCTTGGGGGAGGGTAGGGCTAATGAAAAACTGTTTTTT.

The chain combines TRBV2 with TRBJ1-6; 7 bases agree with TRBD1. Losses at the gene ends were 2 bases for V and 10 bases for J; bases not matched to a gene: 5. The CDR3 has 14 residues. Germline loops: CDR1 SNHLY, CDR2 FYNNEI. The chain's CDR3 is CASSETRGQSPLHF. CDR3 nucleotides: TGTGCCAGCAGTGAAACGAGGGGACAGTCACCCCTCCACTTT.

This chain uses TRBV4-1 with TRBJ1-1; maybe TRBD1 (5 bases). CDR3 length: 17 residues. The ends were cut back, 3 bases at V and 5 bases at J, with 22 bases in the middle. Germline lookup yields CDR1 MGHRA and CDR2 YSYEKL. The CDR3 coding sequence is TGCGCCAGCAGCCAGACGGGGTCGGGGGGACTACGTACTGAAGCTTTCTTT. Protein: CASSQTGSGGLRTEAFF.

The chain recombines TRBV11-2 with TRBJ2-3, with 9 nucleotides matching TRBD2. J was trimmed by 5 bases and V by 1 base; bases with no gene match: 4. This CDR3 comprises 15 residues. The germline CDR1 and CDR2 sequences are SGHAT and FQNNGV. CDR3 bases: TGTGCCAGCAGCTTAGTTTTTAGCGGGGGAGATACGCAGTATTTT. It is translated as CASSLVFSGGDTQYF.